What follows describes a single TCR beta chain. Random hexamers were used to reverse transcribe roughly 0.5 to 1 ug of RNA. The method of amplification for TCR beta CDR3 was immunoSEQ multiplex PCR, covering 54 Vbeta and 13 Jbeta. Each CDR3 protein is one row after TCRdb ran MiXCR on the immunoSEQ multiplex PCR reads. The table has about 200,000 distinct CDR3 sequences, about 95% seen once; the top ten hold roughly 0.088%. The sample is drawn from a study of CD8 T cells in Susac syndrome. Sequencing targeted TCR beta in T cells from blood (CD8+ and CD4+). TEMRA cells were FACS-enriched, and CD8+ and CD4+ T cells were isolated negatively. The sequence was obtained from a human donor with multiple sclerosis. Material for sequencing was CD4+ T cells from PBMCs.

The CDR3 sequence is CASRTGGPPGGYTF. In nucleotides, the CDR3 is TGTGCCAGCAGGACAGGGGGCCCCCCAGGAGGCTACACCTTC. This sequence joins TRBV6-5 and TRBJ1-2; 10 nucleotides line up with TRBD1. The V and J ends lost 6 bases and 8 bases, in that order; junction bases with no gene match: 9. The V gene's germline CDR1 is MNHEY and CDR2 SVGAGI. The CDR3 has 14 amino acids.